The source of this T cell receptor beta chain is a study of T cell responses to AZD1222 COVID-19 vaccine. Looking at the study overall: The study pooled second doses at about 4 or about 12 weeks.

About this clone: Its antigen is undetermined.

Findings and caveats of the study: In all cases, repertoires were sampled only after the peak T cell response. Most donors were white British and more were female, and clonal diversity was possibly underestimated.

The data were produced by immunoSEQ multiplex PCR, yet TCRdb's version contains in-frame clones alone and is incomplete. The sample records approximately 150,000 clones, just over 90% being singletons. Source: peripheral blood, taken on day 0 of AZD1222 vaccination. The TCR was taken from an adult in good health.

The CDR3 reads CASSYGATGYGYTF. CDR3 nucleotide sequence: TGTGCCAGCAGTTATGGGGCGACTGGGTATGGCTACACCTTC. The V and J genes are TRBV6-6 and TRBJ1-2; weak D call: TRBD1 (5 bases). The CDR3 runs 14 residues. Trimming took 3 bases from V and 5 from J, leaving 13 bases between them. The V gene's germline CDR1 is MNHNY and CDR2 SVGAGI (reference sequence).